The TCR beta chain under discussion was sequenced for a study of T cell changes during pregnancy in multiple sclerosis. V lost 8 bases, J lost 1 base, and 8 bases stayed unmatched. Germline-derived CDR1 and CDR2 are MDHEN and SYDVKM. The CDR3 runs to 15 residues. The repertoire was sequenced with immunoSEQ multiplex PCR; TCRdb's copy has only in-frame clones and lacks some. The sample includes roughly 83,000 clones, 90% to 95% of them seen just once. The chain combines TRBV28 with TRBJ2-7, with 10 bases lining up with TRBD2. This receptor was taken from a female donor in good health, serving as a control in a pregnancy study. Some clones in this sample may be carry-over from other donors' samples. Here the sequenced sample was PBMCs, taken in the first trimester of pregnancy. The CDR3 DNA follows: TGTGCCAGCTGTGGGCTAGCGGGAGTTTCCTACGAGCAGTACTTC. This translates into CASCGLAGVSYEQYF.